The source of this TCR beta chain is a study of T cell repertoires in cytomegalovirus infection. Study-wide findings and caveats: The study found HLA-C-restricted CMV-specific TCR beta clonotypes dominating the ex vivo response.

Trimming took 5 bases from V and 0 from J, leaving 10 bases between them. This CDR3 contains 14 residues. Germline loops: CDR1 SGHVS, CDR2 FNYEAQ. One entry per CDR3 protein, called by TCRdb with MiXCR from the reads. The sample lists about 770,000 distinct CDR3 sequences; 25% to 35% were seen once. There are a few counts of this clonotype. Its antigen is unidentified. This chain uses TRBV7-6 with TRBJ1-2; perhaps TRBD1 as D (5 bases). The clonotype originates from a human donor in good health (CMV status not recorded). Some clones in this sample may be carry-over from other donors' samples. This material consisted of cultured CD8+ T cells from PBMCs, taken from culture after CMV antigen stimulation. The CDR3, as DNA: TGTGCCAGCAGCAACAGGAAAGCTAACTATGGCTACACCTTC. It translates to CASSNRKANYGYTF.